Each of the 25 T cell receptor beta chains below was sequenced from the same sample in a study of cytomegalovirus exposure and HLA in healthy donors. PCR involved 60 Vbeta and 13 Jbeta primers. Only in-frame clones appear in the TCRdb table, and some are missing; sequencing was by immunoSEQ multiplex PCR. The profile shows 210,000 or so clones, around 85% of them singletons. Input material: PBMCs. All receptors derive from a human donor in good health.

The chain joins TRBV2 to TRBJ2-1; 7 nucleotides line up with TRBD2. The J segment lost 1 base and the V segment lost 8 bases, leaving 14 bases of the junction unmatched. Germline V lookup: CDR1 SNHLY, CDR2 FYNNEI. There are 17 residues in the CDR3. CDR3: CASPRNFGEGSYNEQFF. DNA for the CDR3: TGTGCCAGCCCCAGAAATTTCGGGGAGGGTTCCTACAATGAGCAGTTCTTC. Complete variable domain (other parts from reference TRBV2 and TRBJ2-1): EPEVTQTPSHQVTQMGQEVILRCVPISNHLYFYWYRQILGQKVEFLVSFYNNEISEKSEIFDDQFSVERPDGSNFTLKIRSTKLEDSAMYFCASPRNFGEGSYNEQFFGPGTRLTVL.

For the CDR3, the DNA is TGTGCCAGCAGCTTAAGGGGGGGCTATAGCAATCAGCCCCAGCATTTT. As protein: CASSLRGGYSNQPQHF. J is TRBJ1-5 and V is TRBV7-2; the D gene is possibly TRBD1 (6 bases). The length of the CDR3 is 16 residues. The V gene lost 2 bases and the J gene lost 0 bases, with 11 bases spanning the gap. Per the germline V gene, CDR1 is SGHTA and CDR2 is FQGNSA.

The chain joins TRBV6-5 to TRBJ2-1; 11 bases map to TRBD2. Germline V CDR1 and CDR2: MNHEY, SVGAGI. With V trimmed by 5 bases and J by 10 bases, 7 bases remained unmatched. This CDR3 contains 14 residues. Here the CDR3 reads CASSDSGRAGEQFF. CDR3 in DNA: TGTGCCAGCAGTGATAGCGGGAGGGCAGGGGAGCAGTTCTTC.

The chain uses TRBV7-3 and TRBJ2-3, with 9 bases matching TRBD2. V lost 5 bases to trimming and J lost 3 bases; unmatched junction nucleotides: 6. Germline CDR1 reads SGHTA; CDR2 reads FQGTGA. This CDR3 is built from 15 residues. The CDR3 loop reads CASSPHSGSTDTQYF. The CDR3 DNA sequence: TGTGCCAGCAGCCCCCATAGCGGGAGTACAGATACGCAGTATTTT.

The chain uses TRBV28 and TRBJ2-7; 8 bases agree with TRBD2. V lost 6 bases, J lost 0 bases, and 10 bases stayed unmatched. The CDR3 sequence is 16 residues long. Germline CDR1 is MDHEN and CDR2 is SYDVKM. CDR3 DNA: TGTGCCAGCAGCAAACAGACTAGCGCCAGCTCCTACGAGCAGTACTTC. Protein sequence: CASSKQTSASSYEQYF.

J is TRBJ1-2 and V is TRBV7-9; 7 nucleotides line up with TRBD1. Germline trimming cut 5 bases from V and 4 bases from J; bases unmatched to any gene: 10. Germline loops: CDR1 SEHNR, CDR2 FQNEAQ (reference sequence). The CDR3 length is 15 residues. The CDR3 bases are TGTGCCAGCAGCCCCGCGACAGGGAGGACCTATGGCTACACCTTC. Protein sequence: CASSPATGRTYGYTF.

The gene calls are TRBV29-1 and TRBJ2-3; 13 bases fit TRBD2. This CDR3 has 14 amino acids. Germline CDR1 SQVTM, CDR2 ANQGSEA. The junction had 6 bases not matched to a gene; V was cut back by 6 bases and J by 6 bases. This CDR3 reads CSVGTSGIRDTQYF. In DNA form, the CDR3 reads TGCAGCGTAGGGACTAGCGGGATTAGGGATACGCAGTATTTT.

The CDR3 sequence is CASSEGGTGGMNYEQYF. In nucleotides, the CDR3 is TGTGCCAGCAGTGAAGGGGGGACAGGGGGCATGAACTACGAGCAGTACTTC. This rearrangement joins TRBV6-1 to TRBJ2-5; 12 nucleotides line up with TRBD1. The end of the DNA fits TRBJ2-7 better, so the J call may be wrong. The CDR3 sequence is 17 residues long. Looked up from germline, CDR1 is MNHNS and CDR2 is SASEGT.

The chain uses TRBV4-1 and TRBJ2-7; weak D call: TRBD2 (6 bases). CDR1 and CDR2 from the germline V gene are MGHRA and YSYEKL. Trimming removed 4 bases from V and 5 bases from J, with 15 bases in between. CDR3 size: 14 residues. CDR3 bases: TGCGCCAGCAGCCCCCGTGGACGGACTAACGAGCAGTACTTC. Translation gives CASSPRGRTNEQYF.

The chain links TRBV19 to TRBJ2-7; 7 bases match TRBD1. V was clipped by 3 bases and J by 0 bases; unmatched bases: 8. There are 16 residues in the CDR3. CDR1 is LNHDA and CDR2 is SQIVND in the germline V gene (reference sequence). In nucleotides, the CDR3 is TGTGCCAGTAGTATCTCGACAGGGATACCCTCCTACGAGCAGTACTTC. The encoded protein is CASSISTGIPSYEQYF.

The chain carries TRBV9 and TRBJ2-5; 9 positions agree with TRBD2. With V trimmed by 3 bases and J by 4 bases, 16 bases remained unmatched. CDR1 and CDR2 (germline): SGDLS, YYNGEE. The CDR3 runs to 18 residues. The CDR3 nucleotides read TGTGCCAGCAGCGGAGAATGGGGAGGCGGGAGGGCCCGAGAGACCCAGTACTTC. It translates to CASSGEWGGGRARETQYF.

V and J are TRBV5-1 and TRBJ2-1, with D possibly matching TRBD2 (7 bases). Germline V gene lookup returns CDR1 SGHRS and CDR2 YFSETQ. CDR3 length: 14 amino acids. V was cut by 0 bases and J by 8 bases, with 12 bases left in between. The CDR3 loop reads CASSLVGGGHEQFF. CDR3 in DNA: TGCGCCAGCAGCTTGGTTGGGGGGGGCCATGAGCAGTTCTTC.

The CDR3 nucleotides are TGTGCCAGCAGACGCGGGGTTACCTACGAGCAGTACTTC. It translates to CASRRGVTYEQYF. V usage is TRBV6-5 and J usage is TRBJ2-7; perhaps TRBD2 as D (6 bases). The CDR3 extends over 13 amino acids. Germline assignment: CDR1 MNHEY and CDR2 SVGAGI. Between the trimmed V and J ends, which lost 6 bases and 2 bases, there was a span of 11 bases.

The chain is built from TRBV25-1 and TRBJ2-3, with 7 positions matching TRBD2. The CDR3 is made up of 17 amino acids. V trimming: 3 bases; J trimming: 0 bases; junction bases outside the gene matches: 9. CDR1 is MGHDK and CDR2 is SYGVNS in the germline V gene. In nucleotides, the CDR3 is TGTGCCAGCAGTGATGGGATAGCGGGTACTAGCACAGATACGCAGTATTTT. This translates into CASSDGIAGTSTDTQYF.

The V call is TRBV18, the J call TRBJ1-1, with D perhaps TRBD1 (5 bases). V was cut by 7 bases and J by 0 bases, with 12 bases left in between. The CDR3 is 14 residues long. CDR1 KGHSH and CDR2 LQKENI come from the germline V gene. CDR3 sequence reads: CASFPGGMNTEAFF. The CDR3 DNA reads TGTGCCAGCTTTCCCGGGGGGATGAACACTGAAGCTTTCTTT. The full variable domain, rest sourced from reference TRBV18 and TRBJ1-1, is NAGVMQNPRHLVRRRGQEARLRCSPMKGHSHVYWYRQLPEEGLKFMVYLQKENIIDESGMPKERFSAEFPKEGPSILRIQQVVRGDSAAYFCASFPGGMNTEAFFGQGTRLTVV.

This chain connects TRBV29-1 to TRBJ1-6; a possible D gene is TRBD1 (6 bases). CDR1 is SQVTM, CDR2 ANQGSEA, per germline. V shed 4 bases and J shed 6 bases, with 16 bases lying between them. This CDR3 contains 15 residues. The CDR3, as DNA: TGCAGCGTTGCCTCGAGCCAGGGGCCTAATTCACCCCTCCACTTT. Translated: CSVASSQGPNSPLHF.

The chain uses TRBV6-5 and TRBJ2-7, with D perhaps matching TRBD1 (6 bases). Germline V gene sequence: CDR1 MNHEY, CDR2 SVGAGI. This CDR3 is built from 15 residues. Trimming took off 4 bases at V and 9 bases at J, with 22 bases between the two ends. In DNA, the CDR3 is TGTGCCAGCAGTTCGACGTTCGGACAGCGGCTGGTGCAGTACTTC. Its protein product is CASSSTFGQRLVQYF.

This clone appeared a few times. The chain is built from TRBV19 and TRBJ2-7; D is undetermined. The germline CDR1 and CDR2 sequences are LNHDA and SQIVND (reference sequence). Trimming cost V 5 bases and J 4 bases, with 15 bases left between them. The CDR3 consists of 14 residues. CDR3 DNA sequence: TGTGCCAGTAGTCCAAGTCTTGCGAGGTACGAGCAGTACTTC. The encoded protein is CASSPSLARYEQYF.

V gene TRBV5-1 combines with J gene TRBJ2-3; D gene uncertain. The germline V gene has CDR1 SGHRS and CDR2 YFSETQ. The CDR3 length is 15 residues. The V gene lost 0 bases and the J gene lost 2 bases, with 10 bases spanning the gap. This chain's CDR3 is CASSLDAYYTDTQYF. The CDR3, as DNA: TGCGCCAGCAGCTTGGACGCCTACTACACAGATACGCAGTATTTT. Using reference TRBV5-1 and TRBJ2-3 for the parts outside the CDR3, the full variable domain is KAGVTQTPRYLIKTRGQQVTLSCSPISGHRSVSWYQQTPGQGLQFLFEYFSETQRNKGNFPGRFSGRQFSNSRSEMNVSTLELGDSALYLCASSLDAYYTDTQYFGPGTRLTVL.

The chain uses TRBV11-2 and TRBJ1-5; D may be TRBD1 (5 bases). CDR1 and CDR2 (germline): SGHAT, FQNNGV. The germline V and J ends were trimmed by 0 bases and 7 bases, with 10 bases remaining between them. There are 14 residues in the CDR3. The CDR3 coding sequence is TGTGCCAGCAGCTTAGATTCGTCAGGGCAGCCCCAGCATTTT. This codes for CASSLDSSGQPQHF.

The rearrangement uses TRBV6-5 and TRBJ2-7, with 7 bases fitting TRBD1. The CDR3 spans 13 residues. With V trimmed by 6 bases and J by 5 bases, 7 bases remained unmatched. Germline V gene sequence: CDR1 MNHEY, CDR2 SVGAGI. This CDR3 is CASSHRGFHEQYF. The CDR3 nucleotides are TGTGCCAGCAGCCACAGGGGCTTCCACGAGCAGTACTTC.

The chain carries TRBV7-2 and TRBJ1-2; 7 positions match TRBD1. V was pared by 1 base and J by 0 bases, with 2 bases of the junction left unmatched. This CDR3 is built from 15 residues. CDR1 is SGHTA and CDR2 is FQGNSA in the germline V gene. The CDR3 DNA reads as TGTGCCAGCAGCTTAGGACAGGGTCCTAACTATGGCTACACCTTC. It codes for CASSLGQGPNYGYTF.

This chain links TRBV10-3 with TRBJ2-7; D is undetermined. Germline assignment: CDR1 ENHRY and CDR2 SYGVKD. The CDR3 extends over 14 amino acids. The V and J ends lost 9 bases and 0 bases respectively, with 15 bases between them. The CDR3 region is CAITDGDVSYEQYF. DNA for the CDR3: TGTGCCATTACCGACGGAGACGTCTCCTACGAGCAGTACTTC.

This clone came up a few times. This chain connects TRBV7-9 to TRBJ2-7; D might be TRBD1 (6 bases). Trimming removed 6 bases at V and 3 bases at J, with 15 bases between. The germline V gene encodes CDR1 SEHNR and CDR2 FQNEAQ (reference sequence). The CDR3 contains 14 residues. CDR3 residues: CASSWADRIYEQYF. Written as DNA, the CDR3 is TGTGCCAGCAGTTGGGCCGACAGGATCTACGAGCAGTACTTC. Full variable domain (missing parts from reference TRBV7-9 and TRBJ2-7): DTGVSQNPRHKITKRGQNVTFRCDPISEHNRLYWYRQTLGQGPEFLTYFQNEAQLEKSRLLSDRFSAERPKGSFSTLEIQRTEQGDSAMYLCASSWADRIYEQYFGPGTRLTVT.

The J gene is TRBJ1-1, the V gene TRBV19; TRBD1 might be the D (6 bases). Germline-derived CDR1 and CDR2 are LNHDA and SQIVND (reference sequence). CDR3 length equals 15 residues. V was clipped by 7 bases and J by 1 base, with 16 bases between them. This CDR3 is CASIGGGTRNTEAFF. CDR3 in DNA: TGTGCCAGTATCGGTGGTGGGACAAGGAACACTGAAGCTTTCTTT.